This T cell receptor beta chain emerged from a study of circulating and synovial CD4+ cells in juvenile arthritis. The study's findings and limits: Traditional Vbeta family usage analysis missed the pathogenic-like versus bulk difference. Diversity here was lower than in bulk blood CD4 cells. Deeper sequencing increased measured overlap with synovial clonotypes. CPL versus bulk CD4 samples: T cell genome counts differed by at least an order of magnitude.

Assay: immunoSEQ multiplex PCR; the TCRdb copy retains only in-frame clones and omits some. The profile shows about 34,000 clones, roughly 95% of them singletons. Trimming took 5 bases from V and 7 from J, leaving 20 bases between them. The CDR3 length is 15 residues. Per the germline V gene, CDR1 is MDHEN and CDR2 is SYDVKM. Note on this clone: Its antigen is undetermined.

The TCR originated in a human donor with juvenile idiopathic arthritis. The sample comprised CD4+ T cells from blood. The chain recombines TRBV28 with TRBJ1-2, with D possibly being TRBD1 (6 bases). The CDR3 reads CASSPADRPFRGYTF. The CDR3 coding sequence is TGTGCCAGCAGTCCAGCTGACAGGCCATTTCGTGGCTACACCTTC.